The sample holds a few counts of the clone carrying this TCR beta chain. Its matching antigen is unknown. The sample belongs to a study of vaccination and CD4 T cells after COVID-19. Study context: The post-COVID samples were taken a median roughly 100 days after diagnosis, anywhere from 35 to 161. In the control cultures, a CEFX pool, an HIV-1 Nef pool, or no peptide was supplied. SARS-CoV-2, HCoV-NL63, HCoV-OC43 and HCoV-229E supplied the overlapping spike peptides used to stimulate cells. Overall study results and limits: The median number of SARS-CoV-2-reactive clonotypes increased from approximately 23 to 38, a change that did not reach significance.

Cultured CD4+ T-cell DNA underwent Oncomine TCR Beta short-read sequencing. Genomic DNA extraction was carried out from cultured CD4+ T cells. TCRdb ran MiXCR on the PCR reads and lists one entry per CDR3 protein. The sample has about 6,800 distinct CDR3 sequences, 35% seen once; the top ten hold approximately 31%. Specified treatment: roughly 10-day PBMC culture with coronavirus spike peptide pools or control peptides (ViraFEST assay). These CD4+ T cells came from an unexposed donor, sampled before the COVID-19 pandemic (2011-2018). The material sequenced was CD4+ T cells from blood, cultured in vitro. This clonotype was sampled from a human donor in good health.

CDR3 amino acids: CSARKASVTGELFF. The CDR3 nucleotides are TGCAGTGCTAGGAAGGCTAGCGTCACCGGGGAGCTGTTTTTT. V is TRBV20-1 and J is TRBJ2-2, with D perhaps TRBD2 (6 bases). V dropped 3 bases and J dropped 4 bases, with 12 bases sitting between them. From germline, CDR1 is DFQATT and CDR2 SNEGSKA (reference sequence). The CDR3 has 14 residues.